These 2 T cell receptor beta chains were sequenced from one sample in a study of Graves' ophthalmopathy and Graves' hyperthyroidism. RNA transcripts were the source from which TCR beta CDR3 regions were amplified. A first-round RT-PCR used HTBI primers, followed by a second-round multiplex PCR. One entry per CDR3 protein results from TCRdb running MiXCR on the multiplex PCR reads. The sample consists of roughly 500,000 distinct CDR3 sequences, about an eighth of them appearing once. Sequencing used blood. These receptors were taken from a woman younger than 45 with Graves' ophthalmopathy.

CDR3 residues: CATSDLTSGSAYEQYF. CDR3 sequence (DNA): TGTGCCACCAGTGATCTGACTAGCGGGTCCGCCTACGAGCAGTACTTC. The chain links TRBV24-1 to TRBJ2-7, with 10 positions matching TRBD2. J gave up 2 bases and V 3 bases, and 6 bases lay outside the gene matches. Germline assignment: CDR1 KGHDR and CDR2 SFDVKD. This CDR3 is built from 16 residues.

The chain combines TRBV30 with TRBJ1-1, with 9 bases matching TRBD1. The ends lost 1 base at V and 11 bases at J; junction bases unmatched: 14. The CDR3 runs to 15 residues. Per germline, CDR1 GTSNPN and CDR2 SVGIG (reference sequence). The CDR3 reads CAWSETGGAAPRAFF. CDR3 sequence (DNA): TGTGCCTGGAGTGAAACAGGGGGCGCGGCACCTCGCGCTTTCTTT.